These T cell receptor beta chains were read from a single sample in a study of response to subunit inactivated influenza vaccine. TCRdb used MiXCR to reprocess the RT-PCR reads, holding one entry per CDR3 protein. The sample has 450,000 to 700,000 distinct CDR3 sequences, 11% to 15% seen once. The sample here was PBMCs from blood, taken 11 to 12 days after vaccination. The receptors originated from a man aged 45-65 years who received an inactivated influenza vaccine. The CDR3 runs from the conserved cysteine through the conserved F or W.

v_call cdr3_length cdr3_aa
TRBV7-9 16 CASSPRWTGSTDTQYF
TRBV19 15 CASKPREFSTDTQYF
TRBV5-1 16 CASSLGQGGAKNIQYF
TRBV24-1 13 CATSVSGTSPLHF
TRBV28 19 CASSFLISPGGGNPGTQYF
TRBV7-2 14 CASSSRTSGGTQYF
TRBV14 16 CASSQGTPRIQETQYF
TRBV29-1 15 CSVYLAGGLANEQFF
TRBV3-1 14 CASSHQNGREEQFF
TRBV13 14 CASSSPDSHNEQFF
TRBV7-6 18 CASSLGIPGQGFSYEQYF
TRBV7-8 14 CASSVDLLAYEQYF
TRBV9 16 CASSVTGGPSGETQYF
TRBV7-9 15 CASSLAYEGPGEQYF
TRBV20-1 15 CSARRADRDTGELFF
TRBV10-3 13 CAISADRTGELFF
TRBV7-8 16 CASRGERKQGAYEQYF
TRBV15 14 CATSRGPFLYEQYF
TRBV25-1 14 CASSTQGRGTEAFF
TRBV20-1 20 CSARDHRPEVGASSYNEQFF
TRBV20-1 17 CSARRLAGVEGADTQYF
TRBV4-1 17 CASSQVVAGGRNNEQLF
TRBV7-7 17 CASSLGRGIKSTDTQYF
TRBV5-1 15 CASRERDSPFDEQYF
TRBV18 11 CASSSQNEQFF
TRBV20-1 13 CSARHPGPGEQYF